This T cell receptor (beta chain) was recorded in a study of vaccination and CD4 T cells after COVID-19. Study as a whole: Convalescent donors were composed of six males and four females, of whom two were Hispanic. Broader study findings: Spike mono-reactivity was found in 304 of 307 vaccine-specific clones from convalescent patients.

V was pared by 0 bases and J by 11 bases, with 17 bases between. This CDR3 spans 16 amino acids. Germline V CDR1 and CDR2: MNHNS, SASEGT. Treatment defined: approximately nine-day PBMC culture with coronavirus spike peptide pools or control peptides (ViraFEST assay). This clonotype was seen a single time. What it recognizes is unknown. Researchers used the Oncomine TCR Beta short-read assay to sequence DNA from cultured CD4+ T cells. TCRdb re-called the PCR reads through MiXCR, storing one row per CDR3 protein. The sample consists of about 18,000 distinct CDR3 sequences, 78% of them appearing once. This clonotype was sampled from a human donor who received a COVID-19 vaccine. Sequences were derived from CD4+ T cells from blood, cultured in vitro, sampled after SARS-CoV-2 vaccination. J is TRBJ1-6 and V is TRBV6-1; possible D gene TRBD1, 5 bases. The CDR3 sequence is CASSEAHRAEGAPLHF. CDR3 nucleotide sequence: TGTGCCAGCAGTGAAGCACACCGGGCCGAAGGGGCACCCCTCCACTTT.